One and the same sample provided the 6 T cell receptor beta chains below, sequenced in a study of T cell clonality in common variable immunodeficiency. Study findings and constraints: Reportedly, TCR beta sequences from common variable immunodeficiency showed fewer deletions and N-nucleotide insertions.

Method: immunoSEQ multiplex PCR; TCRdb's copy keeps in-frame clones and lacks some. Listed here are tens of thousands of clones without any singletons, the top ten holding 5.4%. Which antigens these TCRs recognize remains unknown. The sample consisted of peripheral blood mononuclear cells. Receptors originate from a human donor with common variable immunodeficiency.

To note about this clone: Read data end 3 residues before the CDR3 end; the end is taken from the germline J gene. This sequence joins TRBV20-1 and TRBJ1-5; 12 bases fit TRBD1. The J segment lost 7 bases and the V segment lost 4 bases, leaving 5 bases of the junction unmatched. Germline V gives CDR1 DFQATT, CDR2 SNEGSKA (reference sequence). This CDR3 region has 14 residues. Incomplete CDR3 DNA: TGCAGTGCTACCGGGACAGGGGGCTGGCAGCCC. It yields the protein CSATGTGGWQP. The whole CDR3 region reads CSATGTGGWQPQHF.

This clone appeared a few times. The read ends 3 residues before the CDR3 terminus; that terminus is restored from the germline J gene. J is TRBJ2-3 and V is TRBV30; D is unclear. V dropped 3 bases and J dropped 3 bases, with 4 bases sitting between them. This CDR3 spans 11 amino acids. The germline gives CDR1 GTSNPN, CDR2 SVGIG (reference sequence). CDR3 DNA, as far as it was read: TGTGCCTGGAGAGGTACAGATACG. It is translated as CAWRGTDT. The entire CDR3 is CAWRGTDTQYF.

Of note for this clone: The CDR3 end falls 3 residues outside the read, so it is completed with the germline J gene. This chain joins TRBV30 and TRBJ1-1; possible D gene TRBD1, 5 bases. Germline values: CDR1 GTSNPN, CDR2 SVGIG (reference sequence). Deletions cut 4 bases from V and 0 bases from J, with 15 bases between. The CDR3 spans 15 residues. The CDR3 sequence is CAWNIQDTLNTEAFF. The DNA read from the CDR3 is TGTGCCTGGAACATTCAGGACACTTTGAACACTGAA.

Only a few counts were recorded for this clone. The sequence runs out 3 residues before the end of the CDR3; the remainder is reconstructed from the germline J gene. The V gene is TRBV11-2, the J gene TRBJ2-3, with D unresolved. This CDR3 region has 13 residues. Trimming took 5 bases from V and 6 from J, leaving 12 bases between them. The germline CDR1 and CDR2 sequences are SGHAT and FQNNGV. This CDR3 reads CASSPSLRDTQYF. CDR3 DNA, as far as it was read: TGTGCCAGCAGCCCCTCCCTCCGGGATACG.

This clone has only a few counts. The read halts 3 residues ahead of the CDR3 end, with the missing end drawn from the germline J gene. The chain carries TRBV2 and TRBJ1-5, with TRBD1 matching 8 bases. The CDR3 is 14 amino acids. Germline loops: CDR1 SNHLY, CDR2 FYNNEI. Trimming at V came to 4 bases and at J to 6 bases, leaving 5 bases not matched to a gene. CDR3 sequence reads: CASSGQGPTQPQHF. The CDR3 DNA, read in part, is TGTGCCAGCAGTGGACAGGGGCCGACTCAGCCC.

This clone was counted ten times or more. The read terminates 3 residues before the CDR3 end, so the remaining end is supplied by the germline J gene. This chain joins TRBV30 and TRBJ2-4; D gene ambiguous. V lost 0 bases and J 7 bases, leaving 4 bases between the germline ends. Per the germline V gene, CDR1 is GTSNPN and CDR2 is SVGIG (reference sequence). This CDR3 spans 11 amino acids. This CDR3 reads CAWSVLNIQYF. The sequenced CDR3 bases are TGTGCCTGGAGTGTACTGAACATT.